One sample yielded the 2 T cell receptor beta chains listed below, sequenced in a study of control samples from healthy donors and cancer patients (dated by TCRdb to the early 2020s). Library creation used the immunoSEQ multiplex PCR assay. Sourced from immuneACCESS, this table was stored by TCRdb with only in-frame sequences that have V and J called. A share of the clones is absent; for the studies checked, an unresolved V gene accounts for under half, and the remainder has no known explanation. For this sample the table gives about 150,000 clones, of which more than 90% were detected only once. The top ten constitute more than 3% of the sample. The source material was blood. The receptors originated from a man in his thirties or forties in good health.

This clone has only one observation. This sequence joins TRBV27 and TRBJ2-3; 12 bases line up with TRBD2. This CDR3 is 17 amino acids long. Germline V gene data show CDR1 as MNHEY and CDR2 as SMNVEV (reference sequence). V shed 6 bases and J 4 bases; nucleotides not matched to a gene: 11. The CDR3 DNA is TGTGCCAGCAGCGACGTGGGTCTAGCGGGGGGGCCAGATACGCAGTATTTT. Translating it yields CASSDVGLAGGPDTQYF.

With respect to this clone: Relative to the germline gene, one junction end is altered; a read error may explain this. The chain links TRBV7-2 to TRBJ1-2, with unresolved D. CDR1 SGHTA and CDR2 FQGNSA come from the germline V gene. CDR3 length: 12 residues. CDR3 residues: CASSSYDTPENF. The CDR3 DNA reads TGTGCCAGCAGCTCCTACGACACGCCTGAAAACTTC.